This TCR beta chain came from a study of response to subunit inactivated influenza vaccine. Study-level points and caveats: Few additional T cells are recruited per seasonal influenza vaccination, authors suggested.

With respect to this clonotype: What it binds is unknown.

CDR3 length: 15 residues. V was clipped by 1 base and J by 6 bases, with 14 bases between them. In germline, CDR1 is SGHAT, CDR2 FQDESV (reference sequence). TCRdb reprocessed the RT-PCR reads via MiXCR and lists one record per CDR3 protein. This table has almost 250,000 distinct CDR3 sequences, 10% to 15% appearing once. The TCR comes from a man in his forties or fifties who received an inactivated influenza vaccine. Specimen: non-naive T cells sorted from PBMCs, collected 14 to 15 days before vaccination. This chain connects TRBV11-1 to TRBJ2-3; D remains unclear. The DNA for the CDR3 is TGTGCCAGCAGCTTAGACTCCGTGGCTGGGGATACGCAGTATTTT. It translates to CASSLDSVAGDTQYF.